This TCR beta chain was documented in a study of post-analysis software for immune sequencing data. Study-wide findings and caveats: Elevated frequency relative to controls characterized a handful of TRBV segments in patients, TRBV5-6, TRBV5-1 and TRBV20-1 among them.

In its sample, this clonotype was seen a few times. Its target is not known. The CDR3 covers 16 residues. Per the germline V gene, CDR1 is SEHNR and CDR2 is FQNEAQ (reference sequence). J lost 7 bases, V lost 1 base, and 10 bases had no gene match. TCR beta libraries were prepared from cDNA with unique molecular identifiers. MiXCR, run by TCRdb on the PCR reads, gives a single entry per CDR3 protein. The profile shows approximately 250,000 distinct CDR3 sequences, approximately 34% of them singletons. The sample was blood. The J gene is TRBJ2-1, the V gene TRBV7-9, with 7 bases that match TRBD2. The sequence was collected from a girl aged 10 to 17 with multiple sclerosis. In nucleotides, the CDR3 is TGTGCCAGCAGCTTAGGTGGTCTAGCGGCTAGGAATGAGCAGTTCTTC. It encodes CASSLGGLAARNEQFF.